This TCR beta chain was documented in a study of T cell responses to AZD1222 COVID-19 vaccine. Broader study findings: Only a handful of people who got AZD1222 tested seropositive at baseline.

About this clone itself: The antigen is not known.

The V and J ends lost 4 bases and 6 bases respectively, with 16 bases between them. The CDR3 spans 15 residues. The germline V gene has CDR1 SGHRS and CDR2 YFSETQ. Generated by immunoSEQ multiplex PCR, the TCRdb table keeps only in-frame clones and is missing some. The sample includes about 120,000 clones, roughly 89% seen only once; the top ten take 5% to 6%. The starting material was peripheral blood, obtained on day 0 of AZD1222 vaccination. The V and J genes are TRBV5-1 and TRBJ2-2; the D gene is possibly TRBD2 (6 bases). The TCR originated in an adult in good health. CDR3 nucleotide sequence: TGCGCCAGCAGCCCCGGGGGTATCGGGGCCGGGGAGCTGTTTTTT. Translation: CASSPGGIGAGELFF.